The sample holds one count of the clone carrying this T cell receptor (beta chain). Its antigen is not identified. These data originate in a study of cytomegalovirus exposure and HLA in healthy donors. Regarding the study as a whole: The presence/absence work took it that sequencing depth was about the same across donors. CMV antigen specificity was confirmed in vitro for a few CMV-associated chains. HLA allele associations emerged for roughly 17,000 TCR beta sequences in a later analysis, at 0.05 false discovery rate.

Germline CDR1 and CDR2: SGHTA and FQGNSA. Trimming left V 3 bases short and J 6 bases short, with 12 bases between. This CDR3 has 13 amino acids. The donors were healthy bone marrow donors. This PCR relied on a set of 60 Vbeta primers and 13 Jbeta primers. Measured with immunoSEQ multiplex PCR; TCRdb has only the in-frame clones, and not every one. The sample lists 85,000 to 120,000 clones, roughly 82% occurring once. This receptor was identified in a male donor in good health and CMV-seropositive. The rearrangement links TRBV7-2 to TRBJ2-7; D possibly corresponds to TRBD2 (5 bases). Sequenced input: PBMCs. The CDR3 nucleotides read TGTGCCAGCAGCTTGGACTGGTTTTCCGAGCAGTACTTC. Translated, it gives CASSLDWFSEQYF.